A single sample is the source of the 22 T cell receptor beta chains below, sequenced in a study of T cells expressing NK-cell markers. TCRdb re-called the 5' RACE reads; one entry per CDR3 protein, DNA not given. The sample holds roughly 350,000 distinct CDR3 sequences. The sample was blood T cells: a sorted CD56 or NKG2C T cell subset, CD4+ or CD8+ T cells, or bulk PBMC T cells (not recorded which). The receptors shown here come from a man aged 18 to 69 in good health.

The V call is TRBV7-8, the J call TRBJ2-7; TCRdb designates TRBD1, a call that cannot be tested without DNA. The CDR3 totals 14 residues. Per germline, CDR1 SGHVS and CDR2 FQNEAQ. CDR3 region: CASSLVQGTGEQYF.

The rearrangement uses TRBV3-1 and TRBJ2-6. CDR1 LGHDT and CDR2 YNNKEL come from the germline V gene (reference sequence). The CDR3 loop spans 16 amino acids. CDR3 sequence reads: CASSQPNPAGANVLTF.

V usage is TRBV6-4 and J usage is TRBJ1-6; TCRdb picks TRBD1, but there is no DNA to check that call. Germline CDR1 and CDR2: MRHNA and SNTAGT. The CDR3 consists of 15 residues. CDR3 residues: CASRDRGDYNSPLHF.

The chain recombines TRBV20-1 with TRBJ2-5; no DNA is available, so the TRBD2 call from TCRdb remains unchecked. The CDR3 runs 15 residues. Germline lookup yields CDR1 DFQATT and CDR2 SNEGSKA (reference sequence). CDR3: CSAPRLAGDQETQYF.

CDR3 in amino acids: CASSLGPSASEQYF. The chain recombines TRBV7-3 with TRBJ2-7; there is no DNA to check the TCRdb D call of TRBD1. The CDR3 has 14 amino acids. The germline V gene encodes CDR1 SGHTA and CDR2 FQGTGA. Drawing the rest from reference TRBV7-3 and TRBJ2-7, the complete variable domain is GAGVSQTPSNKVTEKGKYVELRCDPISGHTALYWYRQSLGQGPEFLIYFQGTGAADDSGLPNDRFFAVRPEGSVSTLKIQRTERGDSAVYLCASSLGPSASEQYFGPGTRLTVT.

The rearrangement links TRBV12-3 or TRBV12-4 to TRBJ2-3; TCRdb names TRBD1, which stays unverified in the absence of DNA. This CDR3 is 15 amino acids long. The CDR3 loop reads CASSLGALQGDTQYF.

The chain has TRBV6-5 and TRBJ2-7; TCRdb outputs TRBD2, but without DNA this stays unchecked. In germline, CDR1 is MNHEY, CDR2 SVGAGI. CDR3 size: 15 residues. The CDR3: CASSYRQEGAYEQYF.

CDR3 sequence: CASSSGQRVYEQYF. The V and J genes are TRBV28 and TRBJ2-7; the TCRdb call, TRBD1, lacks DNA for checking. In germline, CDR1 is MDHEN, CDR2 SYDVKM. The CDR3 length is 14 residues.

The V call is TRBV6-5, the J call TRBJ1-5. CDR3 length equals 13 residues. Germline CDR1 and CDR2: MNHEY and SVGAGI. CDR3 in amino acids: CASSYGLRQPQHF.

The CDR3 protein is CASSQCPCGQGSNQPQHF. The chain employs TRBV23-1 and TRBJ1-5; the TRBD1 assignment by TCRdb is unverifiable without DNA. TRBV23-1 is placed among ORFs of uncertain function. The CDR3 is 18 amino acids.

Here the CDR3 reads CASSLSSGGAETQYF. V and J are TRBV5-4 and TRBJ2-5; with no DNA, the TCRdb D assignment of TRBD2 cannot be verified. This CDR3 comprises 15 residues. CDR1 is SGHNT, CDR2 YYREEE, per germline (reference sequence).

The chain has TRBV15 and TRBJ1-1; TCRdb indicates TRBD1, and absent DNA this call remains unverified. The germline CDR1 and CDR2 sequences are LNHNV and YYDKDF (reference sequence). CDR3 size: 13 residues. CDR3 region: CATSTQARGEAFF.

The rearrangement links TRBV7-2 to TRBJ2-3. Looked up from germline, CDR1 is SGHTA and CDR2 is FQGNSA. This CDR3 has 11 amino acids. CDR3 sequence: CASSFGDTQYF.

The V call is TRBV21-1, the J call TRBJ2-7; the D call from TCRdb, TRBD1, cannot be confirmed without DNA. TRBV21-1 corresponds to a pseudogene. The CDR3 is 16 amino acids. This CDR3 is CASSTPPRDPPYEQYF.

The chain is built from TRBV27 and TRBJ2-2; as DNA is missing, the TRBD1 call by TCRdb cannot be tested. Germline-derived CDR1 and CDR2 are MNHEY and SMNVEV (reference sequence). The CDR3 covers 16 residues. CDR3 sequence reads: CASSFRARTNTGELFF.

This sequence joins TRBV7-8 and TRBJ1-5. From germline, CDR1 is SGHVS and CDR2 FQNEAQ. The CDR3 spans 19 residues. The CDR3 sequence is CASSLGRLYRGFSNQPQHF. The full variable domain, completed using reference TRBV7-8 and TRBJ1-5, is GAGVSQSPRYKVAKRGQDVALRCDPISGHVSLFWYQQALGQGPEFLTYFQNEAQLDKSGLPSDRFFAERPEGSVSTLKIQRTQQEDSAVYLCASSLGRLYRGFSNQPQHFGDGTRLSIL.

Here the CDR3 reads CASSLGALTGYTGELFF. V and J are TRBV5-1 and TRBJ2-2; the D call of TRBD2 rests on TCRdb alone, since no DNA is present to check it. Germline V gives CDR1 SGHRS, CDR2 YFSETQ. CDR3 length: 17 amino acids.

V is TRBV7-9 and J is TRBJ2-7. CDR3 length: 15 residues. CDR1 is SEHNR, CDR2 FQNEAQ, per germline (reference sequence). The CDR3 region is CASSLTTGRFYEQYF.

The chain carries TRBV3-1 and TRBJ2-3. This CDR3 spans 16 amino acids. The germline gives CDR1 LGHDT, CDR2 YNNKEL (reference sequence). CDR3: CASSQDLGLSTDTQYF.

The chain links TRBV19 to TRBJ2-2; lacking DNA, the TRBD2 call made by TCRdb goes unchecked. Germline values: CDR1 LNHDA, CDR2 SQIVND (reference sequence). This CDR3 contains 17 residues. The CDR3: CASHPLAGGPSTGELFF. The whole variable domain, remainder taken from reference TRBV19 and TRBJ2-2, is DGGITQSPKYLFRKEGQNVTLSCEQNLNHDAMYWYRQDPGQGLRLIYYSQIVNDFQKGDIAEGYSVSREKKESFPLTVTSAQKNPTAFYLCASHPLAGGPSTGELFFGEGSRLTVL.

The rearrangement links TRBV7-6 to TRBJ2-1; TCRdb's D call, TRBD2, is unchecked because there is no DNA. The CDR3 runs to 15 residues. The germline V gene has CDR1 SGHVS and CDR2 FNYEAQ. CDR3 amino acids: CASSLALGRDNEQFF. The entire variable domain, with the rest obtained from reference TRBV7-6 and TRBJ2-1, is as follows: GAGVSQSPRYKVTKRGQDVALRCDPISGHVSLYWYRQALGQGPEFLTYFNYEAQQDKSGLPNDRFSAERPEGSISTLTIQRTEQRDSAMYRCASSLALGRDNEQFFGPGTRLTVL.

The chain combines TRBV19 with TRBJ1-2. The CDR3 loop spans 13 amino acids. CDR1 is LNHDA, CDR2 SQIVND, per germline (reference sequence). This CDR3 reads CASQSGVDYGYTF.